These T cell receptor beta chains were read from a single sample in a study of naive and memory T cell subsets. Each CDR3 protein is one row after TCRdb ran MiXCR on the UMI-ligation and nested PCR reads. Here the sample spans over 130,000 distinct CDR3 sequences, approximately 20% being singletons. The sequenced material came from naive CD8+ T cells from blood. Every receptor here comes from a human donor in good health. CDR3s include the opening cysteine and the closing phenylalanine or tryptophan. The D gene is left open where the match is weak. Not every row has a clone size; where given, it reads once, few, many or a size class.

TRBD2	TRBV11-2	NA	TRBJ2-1	CASSPWTSGTTYNEQFF	TGTGCCAGCAGCCCCTGGACTAGCGGGACTACCTACAATGAGCAGTTCTTC
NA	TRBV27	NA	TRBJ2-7	CASSPRVTYEQYF	TGTGCCAGCAGCCCCAGGGTTACCTACGAGCAGTACTTC
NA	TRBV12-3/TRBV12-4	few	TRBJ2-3	CASSFLDTQYF	TGTGCCAGCAGTTTTTTAGATACGCAGTATTTT
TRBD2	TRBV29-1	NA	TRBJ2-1	CSVEGILAGGYNEQFF	TGCAGCGTTGAGGGGATCCTAGCGGGAGGATACAATGAGCAGTTCTTC
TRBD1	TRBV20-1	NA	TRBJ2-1	CSPGTELYNEQFF	TGCAGCCCCGGGACAGAGCTCTACAATGAGCAGTTCTTC
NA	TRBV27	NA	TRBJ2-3	CASSLFVGATDTQYF	TGTGCCAGCAGTTTATTTGTCGGGGCGACAGATACGCAGTATTTT
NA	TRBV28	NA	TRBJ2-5	CASSSGGKQGGVETQYF	TGTGCCAGCAGCTCAGGAGGGAAACAGGGTGGGGTAGAGACCCAGTACTTC
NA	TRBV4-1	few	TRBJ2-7	CASSQDLYGNYEQYF	TGCGCCAGCAGCCAAGATCTTTACGGCAACTACGAGCAGTACTTC
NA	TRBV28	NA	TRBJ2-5	CASSSGVSRRETQYF	TGTGCCAGCAGCTCCGGGGTATCCAGGAGGGAGACCCAGTACTTC
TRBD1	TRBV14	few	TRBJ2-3	CASSQQAGTGVGADTQYF	TGTGCCAGCAGCCAGCAGGCCGGGACAGGGGTCGGGGCAGATACGCAGTATTTT
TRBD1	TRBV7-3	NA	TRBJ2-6	CASSLVSGQGKSGANVLTF	TGTGCCAGCAGCTTAGTCTCGGGACAGGGGAAATCTGGGGCCAACGTCCTGACTTTC
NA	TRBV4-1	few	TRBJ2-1	CASSQALSGSGLYNEQFF	TGCGCCAGCAGCCAAGCCCTCTCGGGTAGCGGACTTTACAATGAGCAGTTCTTC
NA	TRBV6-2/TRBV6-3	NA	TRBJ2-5	CASTLEQETQYF	TGTGCCAGCACCTTGGAACAAGAGACCCAGTACTTC
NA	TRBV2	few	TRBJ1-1	CASSWMGNTEAFF	TGTGCCAGCAGTTGGATGGGGAACACTGAAGCTTTCTTT
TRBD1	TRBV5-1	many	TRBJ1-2	CASSLATTGGIDYGYTF	TGCGCCAGCAGCTTGGCTACGACAGGGGGGATCGACTATGGCTACACCTTC
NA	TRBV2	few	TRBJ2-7	CASRDSRAPYEQYF	TGTGCCAGCAGGGACTCCAGGGCCCCCTACGAGCAGTACTTC
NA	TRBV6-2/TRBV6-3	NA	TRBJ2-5	CASSPEGGYQETQYF	TGTGCCAGCAGTCCCGAGGGAGGCTACCAAGAGACCCAGTACTTC
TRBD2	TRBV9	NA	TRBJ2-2	CASRTSPGELFF	TGTGCCAGCAGGACTAGCCCCGGGGAGCTGTTTTTT
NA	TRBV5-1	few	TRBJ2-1	CASSFAGTYNEQFF	TGCGCCAGCAGCTTTGCAGGGACCTACAATGAGCAGTTCTTC
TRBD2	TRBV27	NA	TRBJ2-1	CASRPGLAYNEQFF	TGTGCCAGCAGACCCGGACTAGCCTACAATGAGCAGTTCTTC
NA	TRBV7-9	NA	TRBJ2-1	CASSLSWQEHNEQFF	TGTGCCAGCAGCTTATCTTGGCAGGAACACAATGAGCAGTTCTTC
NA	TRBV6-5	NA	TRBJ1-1	CASTIGVGVNTEAFF	TGTGCCAGCACCATAGGGGTGGGAGTCAACACTGAAGCTTTCTTT
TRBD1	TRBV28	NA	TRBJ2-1	CATLRQGDYNEQFF	TGTGCCACCCTAAGACAGGGGGACTACAATGAGCAGTTCTTC
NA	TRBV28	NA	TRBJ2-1	CASSYPYNEQFF	TGTGCCAGCAGCTACCCCTACAATGAGCAGTTCTTC
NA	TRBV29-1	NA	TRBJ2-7	CSVGEASGEQYF	TGCAGCGTCGGGGAAGCGAGTGGGGAGCAGTACTTC
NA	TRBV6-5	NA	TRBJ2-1	CASSYRGGNEQFF	TGTGCCAGCAGTTACAGGGGGGGCAATGAGCAGTTCTTC
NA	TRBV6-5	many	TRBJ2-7	CASSSTDQFYEQYF	TGTGCCAGCAGTTCGACAGACCAATTCTACGAGCAGTACTTC
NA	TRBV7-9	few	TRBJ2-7	CASSQLESSYEQYF	TGTGCCAGCAGCCAGTTAGAGAGCTCCTACGAGCAGTACTTC
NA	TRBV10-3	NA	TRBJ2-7	CAISESRQQTYEQYF	TGTGCCATCAGTGAGTCGAGGCAGCAAACCTACGAGCAGTACTTC
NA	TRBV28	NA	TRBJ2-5	CASSFGSGPKETQYF	TGTGCCAGCAGTTTTGGTAGTGGCCCAAAAGAGACCCAGTACTTC
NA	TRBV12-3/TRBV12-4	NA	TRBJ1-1	CASTERGTEAFF	TGTGCCAGCACCGAGAGGGGTACTGAAGCTTTCTTT
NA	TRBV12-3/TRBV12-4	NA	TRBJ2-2	CASSLGPMTGELFF	TGTGCCAGCAGCCTCGGACCCATGACCGGGGAGCTGTTTTTT
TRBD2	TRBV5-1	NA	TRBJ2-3	CASSLVAGEADTQYF	TGCGCCAGCAGCTTAGTAGCGGGAGAGGCAGATACGCAGTATTTT
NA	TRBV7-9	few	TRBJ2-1	CASSLKRGAHNEQFF	TGTGCCAGCAGCTTAAAACGGGGGGCCCACAATGAGCAGTTCTTC
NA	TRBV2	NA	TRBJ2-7	CASSDGGPYEQYF	TGTGCCAGCAGTGACGGCGGACCCTACGAGCAGTACTTC
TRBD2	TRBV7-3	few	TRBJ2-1	CASSHGTSGTDEQFF	TGTGCCAGCAGCCATGGGACTAGCGGGACTGATGAGCAGTTCTTC